This is a list of T cell receptor beta chains from one sample in a study of blood T cell repertoires in COVID-19. Libraries were prepared by immunoSEQ multiplex PCR; TCRdb keeps only in-frame clonotypes and omits some of them. The sample records 250,000 to 350,000 clones, over 75% being singletons. The sample comprised peripheral blood. These receptors all stem from a human donor with COVID-19, enrolled during active disease. The donor label of this sample is uncertain. Each CDR3 is given with its conserved first and last residue. A D gene is named only where the DNA matches it firmly. The listing skips clone size in some rows; elsewhere it reads once, few, many or a size class.

d_gene	v_gene	j_gene	abundance	CDR3nt	CDR3aa
TRBD1	TRBV19	TRBJ1-5	NA	TGTGCCAGTAGTTTCGGGACAGGGAACAATCAGCCCCAGCATTTT	CASSFGTGNNQPQHF
TRBD1	TRBV24-1	TRBJ2-5	NA	TGTGCCACCAGTGCCCTCCGGCGGGACAGGGGGGAAGAGACCCAGTACTTC	CATSALRRDRGEETQYF
NA	TRBV3-1/TRBV3-2	TRBJ1-2	NA	TGTGCCAGCAGCCGAGGGGGGGGCGAACCCTATGGCTACACCTTC	CASSRGGGEPYGYTF
NA	TRBV2	TRBJ1-6	NA	TGTGCCAGCAGGGTAGGAACAGGCGTGAATTCACCCCTCCACTTT	CASRVGTGVNSPLHF
TRBD2	TRBV29-1	TRBJ2-1	many	TGCAGCTTTGGTGGGGGAGGGTCCTACAATGAGCAGTTCTTC	CSFGGGGSYNEQFF
NA	TRBV6-5	TRBJ1-4	few	TGTGCCAGCACCAGCGGGACTACAACTAATGAAAAACTGTTTTTT	CASTSGTTTNEKLFF
NA	TRBV7-9	TRBJ2-4	NA	TGTGCCAGCACCTACCGCGAGGACAGCGCGGCCAAAAACATTCAGTACTTC	CASTYREDSAAKNIQYF
TRBD1	TRBV6-2/TRBV6-3	TRBJ1-1	NA	TGTGCCAGCAGTTACGGACAGGGGGGAGCTTTCTTT	CASSYGQGGAFF
NA	TRBV28	TRBJ1-1	NA	TGTGCCAGCAGTTTAGAGTTCGGGGGGAACACTGAAGCTTTCTTT	CASSLEFGGNTEAFF
TRBD2	TRBV2	TRBJ2-3	NA	TGTGCCAGCAGCTCGACTAGCGGGCCCACAGATACGCAGTATTTT	CASSSTSGPTDTQYF
NA	TRBV5-1	TRBJ1-4	NA	TGCGCCAGCAGCTTGGCCGGGGGGTTAATCGAAAAACTGTTTTTT	CASSLAGGLIEKLFF
TRBD1	TRBV27	TRBJ2-5	NA	TGTGCCAGCAGTTTGCGGACAGGTTTAGGGGAGACCCAGTACTTC	CASSLRTGLGETQYF
TRBD1	TRBV5-1	TRBJ1-2	NA	TGCGCCAGCAGCTTGCAGGGGGGAGGCCGATATGGCTACACCTTC	CASSLQGGGRYGYTF
TRBD1	TRBV9	TRBJ1-2	NA	TGTGCCAGCAGCGCAGGACAGGGGGCCTATTATGGCTACACCTTC	CASSAGQGAYYGYTF
TRBD1	TRBV28	TRBJ1-2	NA	TGTGCCAGCAGGATGACAGGGGAGTATGGCTACACCTTC	CASRMTGEYGYTF
NA	TRBV30	TRBJ2-5	NA	TGTGCCTGGAGTGTACTAGGGGGAAGGGAGACCCAGTACTTC	CAWSVLGGRETQYF
TRBD1	TRBV6-5	TRBJ1-4	NA	TGTGCCAGCAGTTACTCCTCCGGGACAGGACATGAAAAACTGTTTTTT	CASSYSSGTGHEKLFF
TRBD2	TRBV5-1	TRBJ2-1	NA	TGCGCCAGCAGCTTGGCCGGCGGGAGGCTCTACAATGAGCAGTTCTTC	CASSLAGGRLYNEQFF
NA	TRBV28	TRBJ2-1	NA	TGTGCCAGCAGTCCGTTGGGGCCTCACAATGAGCAGTTCTTC	CASSPLGPHNEQFF
TRBD2	TRBV7-7	TRBJ2-7	NA	TGTGCTAGCAGCTTAGCTAGCGGGGCCGAGCAGTACTTC	CASSLASGAEQYF
NA	TRBV5-4	TRBJ2-6	NA	TGTGCCAGCAGCTTCAGGGGATCTGGGGCCAACGTCCTGACTTTC	CASSFRGSGANVLTF
NA	TRBV19	TRBJ1-6	NA	TGTGCCAGCCACTCTAAGGTGCGGAATTCACCCCTCCACTTT	CASHSKVRNSPLHF
NA	TRBV7-2	TRBJ1-1	NA	TGTGCCAGCAGCTTATCAGGGGTAGCGAACACTGAAGCTTTCTTT	CASSLSGVANTEAFF
NA	TRBV19	TRBJ1-1	NA	TGTGCCAGTAGTATCACAGGAGAGAACACTGAAGCTTTCTTT	CASSITGENTEAFF
NA	TRBV4-3	TRBJ1-2	once	TGCGCCAGCAGCCAAGATGGGGGCAGGGACTATGGCTACACCTTC	CASSQDGGRDYGYTF
NA	TRBV10-3	TRBJ1-4	NA	TGTGCCATCAGTGAGGGGAGGGCTAATGAAAAACTGTTTTTT	CAISEGRANEKLFF
NA	TRBV11-2	TRBJ1-1	NA	TGTGCCAGCAGCTTAGCTAGGCAGGGGAACACTGAAGCTTTCTTT	CASSLARQGNTEAFF
TRBD2	TRBV5-1	TRBJ2-1	NA	TGCGCCAGCTCCGGGACTAGCGGGAGTAATGAGCAGTTCTTC	CASSGTSGSNEQFF
NA	TRBV7-9	TRBJ2-7	NA	TGTGCCAGCAGCACTAACCGGGACTTCGGGCTCGAGCAGTACTTC	CASSTNRDFGLEQYF